What follows describes a single TCR beta chain. This sample is part of a study of blood T cell repertoires in COVID-19. Across the study: Samples representing acute and convalescent COVID-19 were sourced from the United States, Italy and Spain. Sample material is recorded as cDNA or gDNA derived from T cells, B-cell-depleted T cells, or PBMCs.

Original handling: The authors estimated nucleated cell counts from reference gene primer amplification. Only in-frame clones appear in the TCRdb table, and some are missing; sequencing was by immunoSEQ multiplex PCR. V, J and clone size are those of that table, while D and trimming were read from the DNA. The sample shows approximately 200,000 clones, around 89% of them seen only once. The receptor was derived from a man between 65 and 80 years old with acute or convalescent COVID-19. Sequenced sample: peripheral blood.

Written as DNA, the CDR3 is TGTGCCAGCAGCGGATTACTAGCTTCTACGGGTGACGAGCAGTACTTC. This gives the protein CASSGLLASTGDEQYF. The chain joins TRBV7-2 to TRBJ2-7; TRBD2 might be the D (6 bases). Per germline, CDR1 SGHTA and CDR2 FQGNSA. CDR3 length equals 16 residues. V was shortened by 5 bases and J by 5 bases, with 22 bases between the two germline ends.